The 32 T cell receptor beta chains listed next were all sequenced from one sample in a study of blood T cells in healthy people across ages. With a J-beta primer mix and a sample-barcoded 5' primer, a second PCR ran roughly 6 to 11 cycles. Each CDR3 protein gets one entry after TCRdb re-called the 5' RACE reads with MiXCR. Among about 1.4 million distinct CDR3 sequences listed, roughly 59% were seen once. What was sequenced was blood. The receptor source for this set is a man between 18 and 35 years old in good health.

The chain employs TRBV3-1 and TRBJ1-1, with D hard to call. CDR1 and CDR2 from the germline V gene are LGHDT and YNNKEL (reference sequence). The V and J ends lost 0 bases and 6 bases respectively, with 14 bases between them. The CDR3 extends over 15 amino acids. The CDR3 region has the DNA TGTGCCAGCAGCCAAGAGGCGGGGTTTGGCTCTGAAGCTTTCTTT. It translates to CASSQEAGFGSEAFF.

This clonotype was counted only a few times. The V and J genes are TRBV28 and TRBJ2-7, with D perhaps TRBD1 or TRBD2 (6 bases each). V was shortened by 4 bases and J by 6 bases, with 10 bases between the two germline ends. Germline loops: CDR1 MDHEN, CDR2 SYDVKM. The CDR3 extends over 12 amino acids. CDR3 loop: CASSSGGTEQYF. DNA of the CDR3: TGTGCCAGCAGTTCCGGGGGCACCGAGCAGTACTTC.

The CDR3 DNA is TGCAGTGCTAGTCCCGGGACAGGGACGGCTGGAAACACCATATATTTT. Its translation: CSASPGTGTAGNTIYF. The chain is built from TRBV20-1 and TRBJ1-3; 9 nucleotides agree with TRBD1. V was pared by 3 bases and J by 2 bases, with 8 bases of the junction left unmatched. The CDR3 has 16 residues. Germline CDR1 is DFQATT and CDR2 is SNEGSKA (reference sequence).

V is TRBV7-9 and J is TRBJ2-3, with TRBD2 matching over 9 bases. There are 14 residues in the CDR3. The junction had 4 bases not matched to a gene; V was cut back by 5 bases and J by 4 bases. In germline, CDR1 is SEHNR, CDR2 FQNEAQ (reference sequence). The DNA of the CDR3 is TGTGCCAGCAGCGCGGGACTAGCATCAGATACGCAGTATTTT. Protein sequence: CASSAGLASDTQYF.

J is TRBJ1-6 and V is TRBV6-1; D not resolved. Germline V gene data show CDR1 as MNHNS and CDR2 as SASEGT. V lost 7 bases to trimming and J lost 6 bases, with 13 bases between them. The CDR3 is made up of 14 amino acids. The CDR3 DNA follows: TGTGCCAGCACTCGGAGCGGGCCTAATTCACCCCTCCACTTT. Translating it yields CASTRSGPNSPLHF.

The chain's CDR3 is CAIMADSNYEQYF. CDR3 bases: TGTGCCATCATGGCGGACAGCAACTACGAGCAGTACTTC. This rearrangement joins TRBV10-3 to TRBJ2-7, with a tentative D call TRBD1 (6 bases). Germline CDR1 reads ENHRY; CDR2 reads SYGVKD. V lost 7 bases and J 3 bases, leaving 13 bases between the germline ends. The CDR3 loop spans 13 amino acids.

The chain is built from TRBV4-2 and TRBJ2-7, with TRBD2 matching 9 bases. Germline CDR1 and CDR2: LGHNA and YNFKEQ. The CDR3 spans 17 residues. V lost 0 bases, J lost 0 bases, and 6 bases stayed unmatched. Here the CDR3 DNA reads TGTGCCAGCAGCCAAGATGGCGGGGGGGAGAGCTCCTACGAGCAGTACTTC. Residues: CASSQDGGGESSYEQYF.

This clonotype was seen more than once but under ten times. The chain is built from TRBV25-1 and TRBJ1-2; weak D call: TRBD1 (5 bases). This CDR3 spans 14 amino acids. Germline V gene sequence: CDR1 MGHDK, CDR2 SYGVNS. Trimming pared 1 base from V and 8 bases from J, leaving 14 bases between. CDR3 in amino acids: CASSESGGLGGYTF. The CDR3 DNA reads TGTGCCAGCAGTGAATCGGGGGGACTTGGAGGCTACACCTTC.

The chain joins TRBV11-2 to TRBJ1-2, with D hard to call. The ends were cut back, 2 bases at V and 8 bases at J, with 6 bases in the middle. Germline V lookup: CDR1 SGHAT, CDR2 FQNNGV. This CDR3 spans 11 amino acids. The CDR3 loop is CASSLSEGYTF. In DNA form, the CDR3 reads TGTGCCAGCAGCTTATCCGAGGGCTACACCTTC.

The chain links TRBV20-1 to TRBJ2-3; TRBD2 agrees at 11 bases. The V and J ends lost 5 bases and 2 bases, in that order; junction bases with no gene match: 6. The CDR3 length is 15 residues. Germline CDR1 is DFQATT and CDR2 is SNEGSKA (reference sequence). The CDR3 here is CSALGLAESTDTQYF. CDR3 coding DNA: TGCAGTGCTCTGGGACTAGCGGAGTCCACAGATACGCAGTATTTT.

The chain couples TRBV20-1 to TRBJ1-5, with D possibly being TRBD1 (5 bases). The CDR3 is 16 residues long. The ends were cut back, 2 bases at V and 7 bases at J, with 21 bases in the middle. The germline gives CDR1 DFQATT, CDR2 SNEGSKA (reference sequence). CDR3 sequence: CSARSQDGRDGQPQHF. As DNA, the CDR3 is TGCAGTGCTAGATCACAGGACGGGAGGGATGGGCAGCCCCAGCATTTT.

This chain joins TRBV20-1 and TRBJ1-1; 7 bases align to TRBD1. The CDR3 consists of 14 residues. Per germline, CDR1 DFQATT and CDR2 SNEGSKA (reference sequence). The V gene end was trimmed by 2 bases and the J gene end by 0 bases; junction bases not matched to a gene: 3. CDR3 nucleotide sequence: TGCAGTGCTAGAATTACAGGGGTGAACACTGAAGCTTTCTTT. Protein product: CSARITGVNTEAFF.

This chain connects TRBV3-1 to TRBJ1-1, with unresolved D. Germline V gene lookup returns CDR1 LGHDT and CDR2 YNNKEL (reference sequence). Trimming left V 4 bases short and J 0 bases short, with 12 bases between. The CDR3 is 15 amino acids. Here the CDR3 reads CASSRPTALNTEAFF. The CDR3 coding sequence is TGTGCCAGCAGCCGGCCGACCGCTCTGAACACTGAAGCTTTCTTT.

The rearrangement joins TRBV3-1 to TRBJ2-1; 11 bases align to TRBD2. The V gene's germline CDR1 is LGHDT and CDR2 YNNKEL (reference sequence). The CDR3 has 15 residues. V was clipped by 1 base and J by 7 bases; unmatched bases: 3. The CDR3 loop is CASSQVRTSGNEQFF. The CDR3 DNA reads TGTGCCAGCAGCCAAGTGAGGACTAGCGGGAATGAGCAGTTCTTC.

Only one count was recorded for this clonotype. This chain links TRBV12-3 or TRBV12-4 with TRBJ2-1; D assignment may be TRBD1 or TRBD2 (6 bases each). Trimming removed 2 bases at V and 7 bases at J, with 21 bases between. The CDR3 sequence is 17 residues long. The CDR3 here is CASSLNAGTHGRNEQFF. CDR3 nucleotide sequence: TGTGCCAGCAGTTTAAATGCCGGGACACACGGGAGAAATGAGCAGTTCTTC.

This chain uses TRBV20-1 with TRBJ2-3; TRBD1 might be the D (6 bases). The CDR3 covers 13 residues. V gave up 5 bases and J gave up 2 bases, with 11 bases separating them. The germline CDR1 and CDR2 sequences are DFQATT and SNEGSKA (reference sequence). In DNA form, the CDR3 reads TGCAGTGCTTGTATGGGGGCCACAGATACGCAGTATTTT. Protein: CSACMGATDTQYF.

This clonotype was seen a single time. V gene TRBV27 combines with J gene TRBJ2-2; a weak D match, TRBD1 (6 bases). Trimming stripped 10 bases from V and 3 bases from J, with 12 bases between. The CDR3 has 13 amino acids. Germline V gives CDR1 MNHEY, CDR2 SMNVEV (reference sequence). The CDR3 sequence: CATQGLDTGELFF. Written as DNA, the CDR3 is TGTGCCACCCAGGGGCTGGACACCGGGGAGCTGTTTTTT.

This clonotype was counted only a few times. The chain combines TRBV25-1 with TRBJ2-3, with D possibly matching TRBD1 (5 bases). Trimming shortened V by 9 bases and J by 1 base, and 20 bases separated the two germline ends. The V gene's germline CDR1 is MGHDK and CDR2 SYGVNS. CDR3 length equals 16 residues. The CDR3, as DNA: TGTGCCAGTGCCGAAACAGGTCACCAAGGCACAGATACGCAGTATTTT. It is translated as CASAETGHQGTDTQYF.

V usage is TRBV6-6 and J usage is TRBJ2-7; D is unclear. Germline V gene lookup returns CDR1 MNHNY and CDR2 SVGAGI (reference sequence). The CDR3 is made up of 14 amino acids. V lost 0 bases, J lost 4 bases, and 10 bases lay in between. The CDR3 DNA sequence: TGTGCCAGCAGTTACTCCGGTGAATCGTACGAGCAGTACTTC. Translation gives CASSYSGESYEQYF.

The chain uses TRBV5-1 and TRBJ2-1; TRBD1 aligns across 10 bases. Looked up from germline, CDR1 is SGHRS and CDR2 is YFSETQ. J was trimmed by 0 bases and V by 4 bases; bases with no gene match: 7. This CDR3 is built from 17 residues. CDR3 region: CASSAGTGVVSYNEQFF. The CDR3, as DNA: TGCGCCAGCAGCGCCGGGACAGGGGTAGTCTCCTACAATGAGCAGTTCTTC. Complete variable domain (other parts from reference TRBV5-1 and TRBJ2-1): KAGVTQTPRYLIKTRGQQVTLSCSPISGHRSVSWYQQTPGQGLQFLFEYFSETQRNKGNFPGRFSGRQFSNSRSEMNVSTLELGDSALYLCASSAGTGVVSYNEQFFGPGTRLTVL.

CDR3 loop: CASSIWTSTEQYF. In DNA, the CDR3 is TGTGCCAGCAGTATCTGGACTTCCACCGAGCAGTACTTC. The V gene is TRBV7-9, the J gene TRBJ2-7; D is possibly TRBD2 (5 bases). The germline V gene encodes CDR1 SEHNR and CDR2 FQNEAQ (reference sequence). The CDR3 length is 13 residues. The germline V and J ends were trimmed by 6 bases and 6 bases, with 15 bases remaining between them.

The chain carries TRBV5-1 and TRBJ2-2, with 9 bases fitting TRBD1. Germline CDR1 SGHRS, CDR2 YFSETQ. J lost 2 bases, V lost 6 bases, and 11 bases had no gene match. This CDR3 has 17 residues. The DNA of the CDR3 is TGCGCCAGCATGGGGGGACAGGGTCGAAGCAACACCGGGGAGCTGTTTTTT. Translation: CASMGGQGRSNTGELFF. Using reference TRBV5-1 and TRBJ2-2 for the parts outside the CDR3, the full variable domain is KAGVTQTPRYLIKTRGQQVTLSCSPISGHRSVSWYQQTPGQGLQFLFEYFSETQRNKGNFPGRFSGRQFSNSRSEMNVSTLELGDSALYLCASMGGQGRSNTGELFFGEGSRLTVL.

A few counts support this clonotype. Relative to the germline gene, one junction end is altered; a read error may explain this. The V call is TRBV5-1, the J call TRBJ2-2; D gene uncertain. This CDR3 contains 12 residues. Looked up from germline, CDR1 is SGHRS and CDR2 is YFSETQ. The CDR3 DNA sequence: TGTGCCAGCAGCTTAGAAGGCGGGGAGCTGTTTTTT. Translated: CASSLEGGELFF.

This rearrangement joins TRBV15 to TRBJ2-5, with TRBD2 matching over 14 bases. The trim removed 5 bases at V and 4 bases at J, leaving 3 bases unmatched. The V gene's germline CDR1 is LNHNV and CDR2 YYDKDF (reference sequence). The CDR3 is 15 residues long. CDR3 protein: CATSETSGRVETQYF. The CDR3 DNA sequence: TGTGCCACCAGCGAGACTAGCGGGAGGGTAGAGACCCAGTACTTC.

A few counts support this clonotype. The gene calls are TRBV4-1 and TRBJ2-5; D is perhaps TRBD2 (5 bases). V lost 3 bases and J 2 bases, leaving 10 bases between the germline ends. CDR1 is MGHRA and CDR2 is YSYEKL in the germline V gene. The length of the CDR3 is 14 residues. DNA of the CDR3: TGCGCCAGCAGCCACCTAGCAAAACAAGAGACCCAGTACTTC. Translating it yields CASSHLAKQETQYF.

The J gene is TRBJ1-6, the V gene TRBV4-2, with D hard to call. Germline loops: CDR1 LGHNA, CDR2 YNFKEQ. V lost 4 bases to trimming and J lost 6 bases, with 13 bases between them. CDR3 size: 15 residues. CDR3 in amino acids: CASSPPDGFNSPLHF. In DNA, the CDR3 is TGTGCCAGCAGCCCGCCGGACGGATTTAATTCACCCCTCCACTTT.

This chain uses TRBV7-6 with TRBJ2-7; TRBD1 matches at 8 bases. CDR1 and CDR2 from the germline V gene are SGHVS and FNYEAQ. The CDR3 is made up of 16 amino acids. The ends lost 5 bases at V and 1 base at J; junction bases unmatched: 10. DNA of the CDR3: TGTGCCAGCAGCGCCCAGGGGGCGATTGAGTCCTACGAGCAGTACTTC. Residues: CASSAQGAIESYEQYF. Variable domain in full (rest from reference TRBV7-6 and TRBJ2-7): GAGVSQSPRYKVTKRGQDVALRCDPISGHVSLYWYRQALGQGPEFLTYFNYEAQQDKSGLPNDRFSAERPEGSISTLTIQRTEQRDSAMYRCASSAQGAIESYEQYFGPGTRLTVT.

This clonotype showed up just once. V and J are TRBV11-2 and TRBJ2-7; 11 bases fit TRBD2. The germline CDR1 and CDR2 sequences are SGHAT and FQNNGV. V trimming: 2 bases; J trimming: 0 bases; junction bases outside the gene matches: 9. The CDR3 sequence is 18 residues long. The CDR3, as DNA: TGTGCCAGCAGCTTAAGGCTAATGGGGACTAGCGGCTCCTACGAGCAGTACTTC. Its protein product is CASSLRLMGTSGSYEQYF.

This clonotype appeared a few times. V is TRBV6-5 and J is TRBJ1-1; 9 bases align to TRBD1. Trimming removed 5 bases from V and 0 bases from J; junction bases left unmatched: 7. Per the germline V gene, CDR1 is MNHEY and CDR2 is SVGAGI. The CDR3 runs to 16 residues. The CDR3, as DNA: TGTGCCAGCAGTCGTCCCGGGACAGGGTTGAACACTGAAGCTTTCTTT. Residues: CASSRPGTGLNTEAFF.

The chain combines TRBV6-5 with TRBJ1-1; D unclear. Trimming took off 6 bases at V and 8 bases at J, with 16 bases between the two ends. CDR1 and CDR2 (germline): MNHEY, SVGAGI. There are 13 residues in the CDR3. CDR3 DNA: TGTGCCAGCAGCCTCTCCTCCTGGGCGGAAGCTTTCTTT. Translated, it gives CASSLSSWAEAFF.

The V call is TRBV29-1, the J call TRBJ2-1; a possible D gene is TRBD1 (5 bases). The CDR3 extends over 12 amino acids. The V end lost 3 bases, the J end lost 9 bases, and 12 bases lay between the germline ends. Germline CDR1 reads SQVTM; CDR2 reads ANQGSEA. As DNA, the CDR3 is TGCAGCGTTGAGAACCAGGGCAGTGAGCAGTTCTTC. This codes for CSVENQGSEQFF.

Of note for this clonotype: Sequence at one end of the junction differs from germline and may be a read error. The chain combines TRBV29-1 with TRBJ2-1, with TRBD2 matching over 7 bases. The CDR3 totals 16 residues. CDR1 is SQVTM and CDR2 is ANQGSEA in the germline V gene. The chain's CDR3 is CSVERASGNSYNERFF. In nucleotides, the CDR3 is TGCAGCGTTGAAAGGGCTAGCGGCAACTCCTACAATGAGCGGTTCTTC.